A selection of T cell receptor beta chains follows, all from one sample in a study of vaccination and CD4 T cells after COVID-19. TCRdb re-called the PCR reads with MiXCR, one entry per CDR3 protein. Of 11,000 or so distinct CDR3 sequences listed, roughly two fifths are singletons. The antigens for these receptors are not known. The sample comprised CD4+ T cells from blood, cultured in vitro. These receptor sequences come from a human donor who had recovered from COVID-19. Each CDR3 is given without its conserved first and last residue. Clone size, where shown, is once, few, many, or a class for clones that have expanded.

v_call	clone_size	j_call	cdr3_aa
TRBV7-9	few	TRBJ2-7	ASSSRYREKNNYEQY
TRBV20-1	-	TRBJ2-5	SARPPFGALKATETQY
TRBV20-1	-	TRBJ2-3	SAPPPGLAPDTQY
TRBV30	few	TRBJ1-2	AWSGMSWRDHYGYT
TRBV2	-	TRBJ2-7	ASTEGSPYEQY
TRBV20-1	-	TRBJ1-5	SATGGAGGKPQH
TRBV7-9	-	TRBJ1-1	ASSSQPNTEAF
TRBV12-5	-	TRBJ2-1	ASGLSRGLAGLNEQF
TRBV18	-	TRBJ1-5	ASSPVKGGFGYSNQPQH
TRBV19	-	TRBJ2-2	ASGPLPQVTGELF
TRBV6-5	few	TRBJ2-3	ASSSTSGGSDTQY
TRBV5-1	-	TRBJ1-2	ASSLTGLGGYT
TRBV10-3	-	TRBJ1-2	AISEQGKEYGYT
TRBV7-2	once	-	ASSSDSGTAYEQY
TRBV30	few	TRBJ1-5	AWDTGSNQPQH
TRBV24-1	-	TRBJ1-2	ATSDPEVVSSPYGYT
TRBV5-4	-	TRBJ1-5	ASSQDSNQPQH
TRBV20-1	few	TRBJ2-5	SALRAGAVDQETQY
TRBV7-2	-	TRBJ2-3	ASSFTHLLAGKKTDTQY
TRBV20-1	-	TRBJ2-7	SALDRDKAYEQY
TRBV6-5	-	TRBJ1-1	ASSSLVKTF
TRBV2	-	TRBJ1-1	ASSGSTGEGTEAF
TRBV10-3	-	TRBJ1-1	AIRANEATEAF
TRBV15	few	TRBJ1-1	ATSRVQNTEAF
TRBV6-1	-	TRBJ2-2	ASSPPGQKTGELF
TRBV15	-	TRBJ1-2	ATSRVVTALNYGYT
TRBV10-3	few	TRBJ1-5	AISESNQPQH
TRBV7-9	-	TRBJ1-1	VSSLVYRVNTEAF
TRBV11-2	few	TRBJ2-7	ASSRPRQGGSYEQY
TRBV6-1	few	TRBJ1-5	ASGARGPTNQPQH
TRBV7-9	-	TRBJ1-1	ASSPSGGMNTEAF
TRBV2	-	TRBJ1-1	ASIWGRVMNTEAF
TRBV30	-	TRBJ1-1	AWSRQAGSLEAF
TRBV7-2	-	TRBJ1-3	ASSSQGYGNTIY
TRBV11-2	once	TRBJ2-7	ASSFQDEQY
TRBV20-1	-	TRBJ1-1	SAREGGVNTEAF